These 26 T cell receptor beta chains were sequenced from one sample in a study of CXCR3-negative and CXCR3-positive naive CD8 T cells. Study outcomes and limitations: Naive cells positive for CXCR3 carried more hydrophobic TRB CDR3s than CXCR3-negative ones.

What these receptors recognize is not known. Researchers prepared the TRB cDNA libraries using 5' RACE with UMI labels. Following a re-call of the 5' RACE reads, TCRdb has one entry per CDR3 protein and lacks DNA. The specimen's table records around 160,000 distinct CDR3 sequences. The specimen was naive CXCR3+ CD8+ T cells from blood. Subset denoted: CD45RO-CCR7+CD27+CD95- naive CD8+ T cells expressing CXCR3 (TNR3+). These receptors all stem from a human donor in good health. Some clones in this sample may be carry-over from other donors' samples.

V gene TRBV12-3 or TRBV12-4 combines with J gene TRBJ2-1; TCRdb returns TRBD1, unconfirmable since there is no DNA. The CDR3 is made up of 13 amino acids. The CDR3 sequence is CASSPQGEVGQFF.

The rearrangement uses TRBV28 and TRBJ2-5; the TCRdb call, TRBD1, lacks DNA for checking. This CDR3 is 13 amino acids long. Germline CDR1 reads MDHEN; CDR2 reads SYDVKM. CDR3 sequence: CASSFTGWETQYF.

J is TRBJ2-7 and V is TRBV25-1; with no DNA, the TCRdb D assignment of TRBD1 cannot be verified. CDR1 is MGHDK and CDR2 is SYGVNS in the germline V gene. CDR3 length: 13 residues. CDR3 protein: CASSRAISYEQYF.

J is TRBJ2-1 and V is TRBV11-2. In germline, CDR1 is SGHAT, CDR2 FQNNGV. The length of the CDR3 is 16 residues. CDR3: CASSLDPGSSYNEQFF.

The J gene is TRBJ1-1, the V gene TRBV4-3; the TCRdb call, TRBD1, lacks DNA for checking. The CDR3 contains 14 residues. CDR1 LGHNA and CDR2 YSLEER come from the germline V gene. CDR3: CASSQLGAGPEASF.

The chain carries TRBV9 and TRBJ2-7; TCRdb gives TRBD1 as the D gene, but with no DNA this cannot be confirmed. Germline assignment: CDR1 SGDLS and CDR2 YYNGEE. The CDR3 is 15 amino acids. This CDR3 reads CASSVTGTLGYEQYF.

This chain connects TRBV4-1 to TRBJ2-1; the D call from TCRdb, TRBD2, cannot be confirmed without DNA. The CDR3 sequence is 17 residues long. Germline loops: CDR1 MGHRA, CDR2 YSYEKL. CDR3: CASSQEDWLSSYNEQFF.

This chain joins TRBV7-2 and TRBJ2-7; TCRdb selects TRBD2, and the lack of DNA leaves this call unchecked. The CDR3 length is 15 residues. Germline V lookup: CDR1 SGHTA, CDR2 FQGNSA. The CDR3 sequence is CASSLAPSVNYEQYF.

V gene TRBV2 combines with J gene TRBJ2-7. CDR3 length: 13 amino acids. CDR1 is SNHLY, CDR2 FYNNEI, per germline. CDR3 amino acids: CASSEAGIHEQYF. Using reference TRBV2 and TRBJ2-7 for the parts outside the CDR3, the full variable domain is EPEVTQTPSHQVTQMGQEVILRCVPISNHLYFYWYRQILGQKVEFLVSFYNNEISEKSEIFDDQFSVERPDGSNFTLKIRSTKLEDSAMYFCASSEAGIHEQYFGPGTRLTVT.

The V and J genes are TRBV29-1 and TRBJ2-1; the TCRdb call, TRBD1, lacks DNA for checking. This CDR3 has 18 residues. Germline lookup yields CDR1 SQVTM and CDR2 ANQGSEA. This chain's CDR3 is CSVDPGGQALSSYNEQFF.

V is TRBV2 and J is TRBJ2-7; the D call from TCRdb, TRBD1, cannot be confirmed without DNA. The CDR3 contains 14 residues. Per germline, CDR1 SNHLY and CDR2 FYNNEI. The CDR3 sequence is CASSEGGQNYEQYF.

The gene calls are TRBV28 and TRBJ2-7; TCRdb gives TRBD1 as the D gene, but with no DNA this cannot be confirmed. The V gene's germline CDR1 is MDHEN and CDR2 SYDVKM. The CDR3 contains 14 residues. Here the CDR3 reads CARKSQGTSYEQYF.

The J gene is TRBJ2-1, the V gene TRBV7-2; TCRdb reports TRBD1, a call that lacks DNA to check it against. CDR1 SGHTA and CDR2 FQGNSA come from the germline V gene. This CDR3 is 16 amino acids long. The CDR3 here is CASSFLGGISYNEQFF.

The rearrangement links TRBV12-3 or TRBV12-4 to TRBJ2-2; absent DNA, TCRdb's TRBD2 call cannot be checked. This CDR3 is built from 16 residues. CDR3 loop: CASSLNLAVYTGELFF.

The V gene is TRBV19, the J gene TRBJ1-5. The CDR3 is made up of 15 amino acids. Germline CDR1 is LNHDA and CDR2 is SQIVND (reference sequence). CDR3 in amino acids: CASSLIVGSGQPQHF.

The CDR3 sequence is CSARSRVNYEQYF. The chain combines TRBV20-1 with TRBJ2-7; there is no DNA to check the TCRdb D call of TRBD1. CDR1 DFQATT and CDR2 SNEGSKA come from the germline V gene (reference sequence). CDR3 length equals 13 residues.

V is TRBV20-1 and J is TRBJ1-2; TCRdb proposes TRBD1, but this gene call is untestable without DNA. CDR3 length: 15 amino acids. The germline V gene encodes CDR1 DFQATT and CDR2 SNEGSKA (reference sequence). This chain's CDR3 is CSARDGAASNYGYTF.

The V gene is TRBV7-8, the J gene TRBJ2-5. CDR3 length equals 13 residues. Germline CDR1 SGHVS, CDR2 FQNEAQ. Here the CDR3 reads CASSLPVGETQYF.

This rearrangement joins TRBV21-1 to TRBJ2-1; TCRdb's D gene call, TRBD1, goes unchecked for lack of DNA. TRBV21-1 counts as a pseudogene. CDR3 length: 17 residues. CDR3 amino acids: CASSREGTASSYNEQFF.

The chain combines TRBV20-1 with TRBJ2-3. The germline CDR1 and CDR2 sequences are DFQATT and SNEGSKA (reference sequence). The CDR3 is 15 amino acids. CDR3 residues: CSARWILLDTDTQYF.

V gene TRBV2 combines with J gene TRBJ2-3. The CDR3 is 12 amino acids. Germline V lookup: CDR1 SNHLY, CDR2 FYNNEI. CDR3 residues: CASSEGADTQYF. The whole variable domain, remainder taken from reference TRBV2 and TRBJ2-3, is EPEVTQTPSHQVTQMGQEVILRCVPISNHLYFYWYRQILGQKVEFLVSFYNNEISEKSEIFDDQFSVERPDGSNFTLKIRSTKLEDSAMYFCASSEGADTQYFGPGTRLTVL.

The chain has TRBV29-1 and TRBJ2-7; TCRdb proposes TRBD1, but this gene call is untestable without DNA. This CDR3 is built from 13 residues. CDR1 and CDR2 (germline): SQVTM, ANQGSEA. This CDR3 reads CSVEGQESYEQYF.

The rearrangement uses TRBV29-1 and TRBJ2-1; TCRdb's assignment of TRBD2 cannot be checked, as there is no DNA. Germline assignment: CDR1 SQVTM and CDR2 ANQGSEA. The CDR3 is made up of 17 amino acids. CDR3 in amino acids: CSVEGLSGGTSYNEQFF.

The chain employs TRBV28 and TRBJ1-1; TCRdb's assignment of TRBD1 cannot be checked, as there is no DNA. The CDR3 totals 15 residues. Germline assignment: CDR1 MDHEN and CDR2 SYDVKM. CDR3 in amino acids: CASSLPYTGGTEAFF.

This sequence joins TRBV28 and TRBJ2-7; the TRBD1 assignment by TCRdb is unverifiable without DNA. The length of the CDR3 is 15 residues. Germline CDR1 is MDHEN and CDR2 is SYDVKM. CDR3: CASRVDGTLSYEQYF.

This chain connects TRBV11-3 to TRBJ2-7; with no DNA, the TCRdb D assignment of TRBD1 cannot be verified. Germline V gene lookup returns CDR1 SGHNT and CDR2 YENEEA. There are 14 residues in the CDR3. CDR3 residues: CASKYPGQGYEQYF.